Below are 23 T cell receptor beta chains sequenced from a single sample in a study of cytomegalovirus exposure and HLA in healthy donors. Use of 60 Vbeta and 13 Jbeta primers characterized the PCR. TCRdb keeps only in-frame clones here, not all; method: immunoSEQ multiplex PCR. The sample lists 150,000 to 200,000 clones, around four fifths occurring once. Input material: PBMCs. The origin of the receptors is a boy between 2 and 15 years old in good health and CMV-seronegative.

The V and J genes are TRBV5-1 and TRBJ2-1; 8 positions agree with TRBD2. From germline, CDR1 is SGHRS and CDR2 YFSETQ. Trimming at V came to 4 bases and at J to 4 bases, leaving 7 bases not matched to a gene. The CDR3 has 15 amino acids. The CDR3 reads CASSPYGTSYNEQFF. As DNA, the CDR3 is TGCGCCAGCAGCCCCTACGGGACTAGTTACAATGAGCAGTTCTTC. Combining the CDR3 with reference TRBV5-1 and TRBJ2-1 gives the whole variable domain KAGVTQTPRYLIKTRGQQVTLSCSPISGHRSVSWYQQTPGQGLQFLFEYFSETQRNKGNFPGRFSGRQFSNSRSEMNVSTLELGDSALYLCASSPYGTSYNEQFFGPGTRLTVL.

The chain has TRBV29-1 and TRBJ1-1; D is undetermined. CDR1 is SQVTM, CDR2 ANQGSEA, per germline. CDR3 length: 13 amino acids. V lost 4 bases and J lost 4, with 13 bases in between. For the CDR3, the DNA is TGCAGCGTTGCATCCGGTGAGGGCACTGAAGCTTTCTTT. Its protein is CSVASGEGTEAFF.

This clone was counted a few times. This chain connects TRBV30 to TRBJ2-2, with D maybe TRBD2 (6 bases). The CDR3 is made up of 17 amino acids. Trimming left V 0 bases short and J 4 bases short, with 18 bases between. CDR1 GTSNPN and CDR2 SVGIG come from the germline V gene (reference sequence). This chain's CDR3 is CAWSVHRGLGGTGELFF. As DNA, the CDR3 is TGTGCCTGGAGTGTACATAGAGGGCTGGGAGGCACCGGGGAGCTGTTTTTT. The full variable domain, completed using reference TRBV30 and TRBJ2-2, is SQTIHQWPATLVQPVGSPLSLECTVEGTSNPNLYWYRQAAGRGLQLLFYSVGIGQISSEVPQNLSASRPQDRQFILSSKKLLLSDSGFYLCAWSVHRGLGGTGELFFGEGSRLTVL.

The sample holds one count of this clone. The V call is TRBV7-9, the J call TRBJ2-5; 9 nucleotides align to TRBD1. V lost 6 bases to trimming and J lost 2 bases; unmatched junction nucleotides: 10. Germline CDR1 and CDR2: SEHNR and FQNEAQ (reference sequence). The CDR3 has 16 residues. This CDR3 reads CASSPGQGPEQETQYF. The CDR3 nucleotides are TGTGCCAGCAGTCCAGGACAGGGGCCTGAACAAGAGACCCAGTACTTC.

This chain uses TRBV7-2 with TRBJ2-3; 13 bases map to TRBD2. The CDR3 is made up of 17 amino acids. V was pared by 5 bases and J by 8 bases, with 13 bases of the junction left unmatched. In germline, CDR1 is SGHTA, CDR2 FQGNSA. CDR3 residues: CASSGTPGLAGRATQYF. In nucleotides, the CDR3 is TGTGCCAGCAGCGGCACCCCGGGACTAGCGGGGAGGGCTACGCAGTATTTT.

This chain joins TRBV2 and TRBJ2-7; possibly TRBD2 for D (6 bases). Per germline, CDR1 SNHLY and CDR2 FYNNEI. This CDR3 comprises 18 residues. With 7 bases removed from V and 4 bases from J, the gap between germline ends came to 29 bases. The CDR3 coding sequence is TGTGCCAGCATAATGGGACTTTCCGGATCATCGAAAGAATACGAGCAGTACTTC. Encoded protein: CASIMGLSGSSKEYEQYF.

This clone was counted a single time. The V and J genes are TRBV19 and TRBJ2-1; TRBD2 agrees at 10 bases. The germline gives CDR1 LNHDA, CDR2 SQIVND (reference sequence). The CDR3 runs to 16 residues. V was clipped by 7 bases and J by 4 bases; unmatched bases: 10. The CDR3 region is CASNSLLAGGYNEQFF. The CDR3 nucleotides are TGTGCCAGTAATTCTTTGTTAGCGGGGGGTTACAATGAGCAGTTCTTC.

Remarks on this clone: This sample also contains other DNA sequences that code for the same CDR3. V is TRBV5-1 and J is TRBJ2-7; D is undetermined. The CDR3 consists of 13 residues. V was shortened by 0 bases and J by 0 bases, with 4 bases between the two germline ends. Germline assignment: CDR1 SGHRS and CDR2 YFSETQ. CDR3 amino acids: CASSLAGSYEQYF. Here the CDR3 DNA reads TGCGCCAGCAGCTTGGCGGGCTCCTACGAGCAGTACTTC.

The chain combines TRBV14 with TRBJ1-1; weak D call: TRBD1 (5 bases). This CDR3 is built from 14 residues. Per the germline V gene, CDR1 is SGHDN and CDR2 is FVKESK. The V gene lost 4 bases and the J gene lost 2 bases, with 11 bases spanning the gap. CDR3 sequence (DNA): TGTGCCAGCAGCCTTCTCGACAGAAACACTGAAGCTTTCTTT. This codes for CASSLLDRNTEAFF.

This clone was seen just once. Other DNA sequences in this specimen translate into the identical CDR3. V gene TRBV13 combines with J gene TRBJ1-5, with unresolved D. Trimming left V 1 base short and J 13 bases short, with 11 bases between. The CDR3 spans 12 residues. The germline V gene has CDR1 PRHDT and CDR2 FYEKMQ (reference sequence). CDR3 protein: CASSLEGGLQHF. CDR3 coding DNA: TGTGCCAGCAGCTTAGAAGGAGGTCTGCAGCATTTT.

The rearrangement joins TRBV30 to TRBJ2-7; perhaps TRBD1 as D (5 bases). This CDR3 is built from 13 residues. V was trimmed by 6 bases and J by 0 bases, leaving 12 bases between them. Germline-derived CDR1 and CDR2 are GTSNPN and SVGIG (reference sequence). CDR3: CACLDSNSYEQYF. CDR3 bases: TGTGCCTGTCTTGACAGCAACTCCTACGAGCAGTACTTC.

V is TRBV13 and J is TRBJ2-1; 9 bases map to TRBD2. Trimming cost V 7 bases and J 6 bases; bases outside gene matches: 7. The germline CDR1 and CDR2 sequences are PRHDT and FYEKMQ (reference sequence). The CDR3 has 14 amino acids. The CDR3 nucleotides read TGTGCCAGCAACCTAGCGGGGACGATCAATGAGCAGTTCTTC. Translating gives CASNLAGTINEQFF. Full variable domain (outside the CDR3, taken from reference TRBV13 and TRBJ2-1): AAGVIQSPRHLIKEKRETATLKCYPIPRHDTVYWYQQGPGQDPQFLISFYEKMQSDKGSIPDRFSAQQFSDYHSELNMSSLELGDSALYFCASNLAGTINEQFFGPGTRLTVL.

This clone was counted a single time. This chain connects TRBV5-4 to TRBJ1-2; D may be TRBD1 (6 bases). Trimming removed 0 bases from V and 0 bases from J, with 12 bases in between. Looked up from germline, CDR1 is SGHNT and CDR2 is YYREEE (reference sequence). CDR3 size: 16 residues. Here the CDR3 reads CASSLEQGPPNYGYTF. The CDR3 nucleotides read TGTGCCAGCAGCTTGGAGCAGGGGCCACCTAACTATGGCTACACCTTC.

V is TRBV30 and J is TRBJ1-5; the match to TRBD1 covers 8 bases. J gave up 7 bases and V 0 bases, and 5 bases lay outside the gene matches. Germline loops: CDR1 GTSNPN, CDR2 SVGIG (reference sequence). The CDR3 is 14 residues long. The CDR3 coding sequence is TGTGCCTGGAGTGTAGGGGCAGGGGGCCAGCCCCAGCATTTT. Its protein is CAWSVGAGGQPQHF.

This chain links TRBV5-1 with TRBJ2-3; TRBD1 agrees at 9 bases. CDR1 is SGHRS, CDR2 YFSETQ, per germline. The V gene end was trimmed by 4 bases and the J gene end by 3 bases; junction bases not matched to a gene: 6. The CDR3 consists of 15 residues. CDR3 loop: CASSLDRGLTDTQYF. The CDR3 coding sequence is TGCGCCAGCAGCCTGGACAGGGGCCTTACAGATACGCAGTATTTT.

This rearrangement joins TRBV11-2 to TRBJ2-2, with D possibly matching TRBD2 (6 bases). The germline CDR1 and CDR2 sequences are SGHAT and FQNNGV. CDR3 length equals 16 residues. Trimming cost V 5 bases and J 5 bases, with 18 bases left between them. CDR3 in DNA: TGTGCCAGCAGCCCGACTAGTTCCCGGAGAACCGGGGAGCTGTTTTTT. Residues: CASSPTSSRRTGELFF.

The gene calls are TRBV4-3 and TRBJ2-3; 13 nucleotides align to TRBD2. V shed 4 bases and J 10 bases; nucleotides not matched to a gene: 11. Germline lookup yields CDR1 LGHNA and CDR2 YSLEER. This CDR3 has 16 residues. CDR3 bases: TGCGCCAGCAGCCCACAACTAGCGGGGGGGCCAGTTCCGCAGTATTTT. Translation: CASSPQLAGGPVPQYF.

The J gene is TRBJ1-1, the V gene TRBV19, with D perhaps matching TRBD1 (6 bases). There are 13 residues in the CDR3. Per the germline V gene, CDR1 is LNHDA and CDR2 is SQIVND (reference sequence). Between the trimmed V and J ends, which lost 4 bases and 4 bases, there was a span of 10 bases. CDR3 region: CASSNRVSTEAFF. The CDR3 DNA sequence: TGTGCCAGTAGTAACAGGGTCAGCACTGAAGCTTTCTTT.

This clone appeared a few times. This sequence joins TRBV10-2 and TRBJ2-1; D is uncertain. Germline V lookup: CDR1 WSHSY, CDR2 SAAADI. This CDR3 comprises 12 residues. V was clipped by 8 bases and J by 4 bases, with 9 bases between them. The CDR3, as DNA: TGCGCCAGCGGGCTATCATACAATGAGCAGTTCTTC. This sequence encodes CASGLSYNEQFF.

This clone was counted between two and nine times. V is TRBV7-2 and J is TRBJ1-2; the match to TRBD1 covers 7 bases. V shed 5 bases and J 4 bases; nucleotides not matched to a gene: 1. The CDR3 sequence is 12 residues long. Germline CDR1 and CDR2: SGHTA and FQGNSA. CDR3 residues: CASSRTGYGYTF. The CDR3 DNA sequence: TGTGCCAGCAGCAGGACAGGCTATGGCTACACCTTC.

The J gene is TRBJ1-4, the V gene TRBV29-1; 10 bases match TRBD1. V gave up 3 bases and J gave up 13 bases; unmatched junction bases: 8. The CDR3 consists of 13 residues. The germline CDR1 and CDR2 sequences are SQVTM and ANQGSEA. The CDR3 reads CSVDDRGLPGLFF. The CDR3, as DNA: TGCAGCGTTGATGACAGGGGGCTCCCCGGACTGTTTTTT.

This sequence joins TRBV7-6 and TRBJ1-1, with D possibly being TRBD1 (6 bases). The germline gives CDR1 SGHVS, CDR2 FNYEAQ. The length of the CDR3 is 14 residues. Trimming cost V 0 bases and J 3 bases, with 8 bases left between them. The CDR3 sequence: CASSLAGGHTEAFF. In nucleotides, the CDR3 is TGTGCCAGCAGCTTAGCCGGGGGGCACACTGAAGCTTTCTTT.

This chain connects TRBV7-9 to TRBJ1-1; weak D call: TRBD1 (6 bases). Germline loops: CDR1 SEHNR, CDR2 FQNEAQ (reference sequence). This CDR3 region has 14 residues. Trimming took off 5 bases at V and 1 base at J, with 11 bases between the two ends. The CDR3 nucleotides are TGTGCCAGCAGCGCTAGGGGGAGGAACACTGAAGCTTTCTTT. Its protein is CASSARGRNTEAFF. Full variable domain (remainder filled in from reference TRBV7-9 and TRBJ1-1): DTGVSQNPRHKITKRGQNVTFRCDPISEHNRLYWYRQTLGQGPEFLTYFQNEAQLEKSRLLSDRFSAERPKGSFSTLEIQRTEQGDSAMYLCASSARGRNTEAFFGQGTRLTVV.